Below, 25 T cell receptor beta chains from the same sample are listed, as sequenced in a study of blood T cells in healthy people across ages. Alongside a J-beta primer mix, a sample-barcoded 5' primer served in a second PCR lasting about 7 to 11 cycles. TCRdb independently ran MiXCR on the 5' RACE reads; one entry per CDR3 protein. The repertoire holds approximately 780,000 distinct CDR3 sequences, with roughly 25% as singletons. This same sample was also taken into another study, of T cells of mothers and their children.

The sequenced sample consisted of blood. All receptors come from a boy between 10 and 17 years old in good health.

J is TRBJ1-1 and V is TRBV20-1, with a weak D call TRBD1 (5 bases). V lost 6 bases and J 7 bases, leaving 6 bases between the germline ends. The CDR3 totals 9 residues. The germline V gene encodes CDR1 DFQATT and CDR2 SNEGSKA (reference sequence). CDR3 sequence (DNA): TGCAGTGCCGGGGGTGAAGCTTTCTTT. Amino acid sequence: CSAGGEAFF.

The sample holds a few counts of this clonotype. This sequence joins TRBV13 and TRBJ2-5; TRBD2 matches 8 bases. The DNA end is more similar to TRBJ2-1, so the J call may be wrong. This CDR3 is 16 amino acids long. CDR1 is PRHDT, CDR2 FYEKMQ, per germline (reference sequence). The CDR3 spells CASSFAAGGRNNEQFF. As DNA, the CDR3 is TGTGCCAGCAGCTTCGCGGCGGGGGGACGAAACAATGAGCAGTTCTTC.

This clonotype was counted only a few times. Its ends do not fully match the called genes, so a read error is possible. The chain combines TRBV20-1 with TRBJ2-5; possibly TRBD1 or TRBD2 for D (5 bases each). TRBJ2-1 matches the DNA end more closely, so the J call is doubtful. CDR1 DFQATT and CDR2 SNEGSKA come from the germline V gene (reference sequence). This CDR3 region has 14 residues. The CDR3 bases are TGCGGTGCCCTCGGGACCGCCGGATCCAATGGGCAGTTCTTC. Encoded protein: CGALGTAGSNGQFF.

The J gene is TRBJ1-1, the V gene TRBV6-5, with TRBD1 identical over 7 bases. The CDR3 contains 13 residues. CDR1 is MNHEY and CDR2 is SVGAGI in the germline V gene. J gave up 3 bases and V 2 bases, and 0 bases lay outside the gene matches. The CDR3 is CASSYDRDTEAFF. In DNA form, the CDR3 reads TGTGCCAGCAGTTACGACAGGGACACTGAAGCTTTCTTT.

This clonotype was counted between two and nine times. This sequence joins TRBV27 and TRBJ2-7; D possibly corresponds to TRBD2 (5 bases). This CDR3 region has 16 residues. Deletions cut 5 bases from V and 0 bases from J, with 17 bases between. From germline, CDR1 is MNHEY and CDR2 SMNVEV (reference sequence). CDR3 sequence: CASSPPPGLSSYEQYF. CDR3 sequence (DNA): TGTGCCAGCAGTCCCCCCCCAGGACTTAGCTCCTACGAGCAGTACTTC.

V is TRBV11-2 and J is TRBJ1-2; the D is unclear. V lost 5 bases and J 2 bases, leaving 12 bases between the germline ends. The CDR3 length is 14 residues. In germline, CDR1 is SGHAT, CDR2 FQNNGV. The CDR3 loop is CASSPWGTNYGYTF. CDR3 sequence (DNA): TGTGCCAGCAGCCCCTGGGGAACAAACTATGGCTACACCTTC.

This clonotype came up a few times. This rearrangement joins TRBV12-3 or TRBV12-4 to TRBJ2-1; 8 nucleotides line up with TRBD2. This CDR3 spans 16 amino acids. J was trimmed by 4 bases and V by 3 bases; bases with no gene match: 8. The CDR3 DNA reads as TGTGCCAGCAGTTTGCCTACTAGCGGAACTTACAATGAGCAGTTCTTC. This encodes CASSLPTSGTYNEQFF.

This clonotype was detected only a few times. This rearrangement joins TRBV7-8 to TRBJ2-7; D is unresolved. The DNA matches TRBJ2-1 better at its end, which makes the J call doubtful. From germline, CDR1 is SGHVS and CDR2 FQNEAQ. This CDR3 region has 13 residues. The CDR3 DNA follows: TGTGCCAGCAGCTTAACCCCTAGGGATGAGCAGTTCTTC. Translated: CASSLTPRDEQFF.

The genes are TRBV11-2 and TRBJ2-7; 7 bases are a match to TRBD2. Germline V gives CDR1 SGHAT, CDR2 FQNNGV. The CDR3 extends over 14 amino acids. Unmatched junction bases numbered 6, after V lost 3 bases and J lost 4 bases. The CDR3 region is CASSFEGGSYEQYF. CDR3 DNA sequence: TGTGCCAGCAGCTTTGAAGGCGGGAGTTACGAGCAGTACTTC.

The rearrangement joins TRBV29-1 to TRBJ2-1, with D unclear. This CDR3 has 11 residues. The V end was cut by 2 bases, the J end by 5 bases, with 4 bases between. Germline CDR1 reads SQVTM; CDR2 reads ANQGSEA. The CDR3 loop is CSVEQNNEQFF. CDR3 nucleotides: TGCAGCGTTGAACAGAACAATGAGCAGTTCTTC.

The V and J genes are TRBV30 and TRBJ1-1, with 11 bases lining up with TRBD1. The CDR3 spans 14 residues. V was pared by 4 bases and J by 5 bases, with 6 bases of the junction left unmatched. Germline V gives CDR1 GTSNPN, CDR2 SVGIG (reference sequence). As DNA, the CDR3 is TGTGCCTGGACTCGGACAGGGGGCGCGACTGAAGCTTTCTTT. This encodes CAWTRTGGATEAFF.

This clonotype was counted only a few times. V and J are TRBV3-1 and TRBJ2-5; D may be TRBD1 or TRBD2 (6 bases each). Germline CDR1 and CDR2: LGHDT and YNNKEL (reference sequence). V was pared by 10 bases and J by 4 bases, with 10 bases between. This CDR3 has 11 amino acids. The CDR3 sequence is CAIGGSETQYF. CDR3 coding DNA: TGTGCCATCGGGGGCTCAGAGACCCAGTACTTC.

The rearrangement links TRBV6-1 to TRBJ1-1, with D possibly being TRBD1 (5 bases). The CDR3 is 13 residues long. V shed 1 base and J shed 10 bases, with 13 bases lying between them. Germline values: CDR1 MNHNS, CDR2 SASEGT. The CDR3 loop reads CASSEEGGGGAFF. In DNA form, the CDR3 reads TGTGCCAGCAGTGAAGAGGGTGGCGGGGGAGCTTTCTTT.

Here the CDR3 DNA reads TGCAGGATCGGGGCGCTAGCTTTCAACACAGATACGCAGTATTTT. It is translated as CRIGALAFNTDTQYF. The V gene is TRBV20-1, the J gene TRBJ2-3; D might be TRBD1 or TRBD2, each matching 5 bases. This CDR3 has 15 residues. The germline CDR1 and CDR2 sequences are DFQATT and SNEGSKA (reference sequence).

The chain carries TRBV2 and TRBJ2-3; weak D call: TRBD1 (5 bases). V was shortened by 3 bases and J by 1 base, with 14 bases between the two germline ends. The CDR3 loop spans 16 amino acids. From germline, CDR1 is SNHLY and CDR2 FYNNEI. CDR3 in amino acids: CASSDDGARGTDTQYF. The CDR3 DNA reads as TGTGCCAGCAGTGACGATGGGGCCCGGGGCACAGATACGCAGTATTTT.

This clonotype appeared a few times. The chain couples TRBV25-1 to TRBJ2-1; 10 nucleotides line up with TRBD1. The length of the CDR3 is 16 residues. Germline V gives CDR1 MGHDK, CDR2 SYGVNS. The junction had 10 bases not matched to a gene; V was cut back by 5 bases and J by 6 bases. CDR3 residues: CASSPGTGVWVNEQFF. The CDR3 region has the DNA TGTGCCAGCAGTCCCGGGACAGGGGTATGGGTCAATGAGCAGTTCTTC.

This sequence joins TRBV24-1 and TRBJ1-1; the D is unclear. CDR1 is KGHDR, CDR2 SFDVKD, per germline. The CDR3 has 13 amino acids. V was cut by 2 bases and J by 10 bases, with 13 bases left in between. CDR3 in amino acids: CATSDSQARRAFF. The CDR3 DNA is TGTGCCACCAGTGATTCCCAAGCCCGGAGAGCTTTCTTT.

The J gene is TRBJ2-5, the V gene TRBV2, with 7 bases identical to TRBD2. The DNA end is more similar to TRBJ2-1, so the J call may be wrong. The CDR3 spans 15 residues. Germline V gene data show CDR1 as SNHLY and CDR2 as FYNNEI. The CDR3 sequence is CASRGVLAVYNEQFF. The CDR3, as DNA: TGTGCCAGCCGGGGGGTACTAGCTGTATACAATGAGCAGTTCTTC.

The chain is built from TRBV10-3 and TRBJ2-5; 9 bases are a match to TRBD2. Matching the DNA end better, TRBJ2-7 makes the J call doubtful. This CDR3 spans 17 amino acids. The germline V gene has CDR1 ENHRY and CDR2 SYGVKD. CDR3 sequence (DNA): TGTGCCATCAGTGAGGGGCCACAGCGGGGGGCCTCCTACGAGCAGTACTTC. Encoded protein: CAISEGPQRGASYEQYF.

V and J are TRBV6-1 and TRBJ1-2; 8 bases are a match to TRBD1. The CDR3 runs to 16 residues. V lost 0 bases, J lost 4 bases, and 7 bases stayed unmatched. Germline V gene sequence: CDR1 MNHNS, CDR2 SASEGT. The CDR3 bases are TGTGCCAGCAGTGAAGCTTGGACAGGGCAAGGCTATGGCTACACCTTC. It is translated as CASSEAWTGQGYGYTF.

The gene calls are TRBV5-4 and TRBJ2-5, with 14 bases fitting TRBD2. Near its end, the DNA agrees better with TRBJ2-1, so the J call may be wrong. Germline-derived CDR1 and CDR2 are SGHNT and YYREEE (reference sequence). This CDR3 contains 18 residues. Here the CDR3 DNA reads TGTGCCAGCAGCTCCGGACTAGCGGGGGGTCACCCTGAGGATGAGCAGTTCTTC. Translated: CASSSGLAGGHPEDEQFF.

V gene TRBV6-1 combines with J gene TRBJ2-2; the D gene is possibly TRBD2 (5 bases). The CDR3 loop spans 14 amino acids. The germline V and J ends were trimmed by 7 bases and 7 bases, with 16 bases remaining between them. Germline V lookup: CDR1 MNHNS, CDR2 SASEGT. The CDR3 here is CASIEAGVGGELFF. The CDR3 DNA reads TGTGCCAGCATCGAGGCCGGGGTCGGCGGGGAGCTGTTTTTT.

The V and J genes are TRBV5-1 and TRBJ2-6; no definite D call. This CDR3 contains 18 residues. Germline V CDR1 and CDR2: SGHRS, YFSETQ. The V and J ends lost 4 bases and 0 bases respectively, with 17 bases between them. CDR3 nucleotides: TGCGCCAGCAGCGTGACCATGCTTACGGGCTCTGGGGCCAACGTCCTGACTTTC. It yields the protein CASSVTMLTGSGANVLTF.

This chain uses TRBV28 with TRBJ2-7; D is uncertain. The CDR3 length is 12 residues. CDR1 MDHEN and CDR2 SYDVKM come from the germline V gene. The V and J ends lost 8 bases and 3 bases respectively, with 11 bases between them. CDR3 coding DNA: TGTGCCAGCCGCTTGGCGGACTACGAGCAGTACTTC. The encoded protein is CASRLADYEQYF.

V usage is TRBV10-3 and J usage is TRBJ2-7; TRBD2 might be the D (5 bases). This CDR3 comprises 14 residues. Germline CDR1 reads ENHRY; CDR2 reads SYGVKD. Trimming removed 6 bases from V and 6 bases from J, with 18 bases in between. The CDR3 loop reads CAISHGIREGEQYF. The DNA of the CDR3 is TGTGCCATCAGCCACGGGATTCGGGAAGGCGAGCAGTACTTC.